A single sample is the source of the 20 T cell receptor beta chains below, sequenced in a study of radiation and T cells in renal cell carcinoma. Using immunoSEQ multiplex PCR, the repertoire was profiled, and TCRdb retains in-frame clones only, with some absent. The data contain approximately 61,000 clones, around 77% of them singletons. Time point described: blood 2 weeks post-SBRT. Regarding treatment: 15 Gy SBRT to primary tumor, nephrectomy 4 weeks later. Sequenced here: blood, sampled from a patient whose treatment included radiotherapy and nephrectomy. These receptors all come from a man in his fifties or sixties with renal cell carcinoma.

Comments on this clone: Other DNA sequences within the sample encode an identical CDR3. The V call is TRBV9, the J call TRBJ1-2; 7 bases match TRBD1. Germline V gives CDR1 SGDLS, CDR2 YYNGEE. CDR3 length: 13 amino acids. V was clipped by 0 bases and J by 8 bases; unmatched bases: 4. This CDR3 is CASSVAGGGGYTF. The CDR3 coding sequence is TGTGCCAGCAGCGTAGCAGGGGGTGGAGGCTACACCTTC. The full variable domain, with the rest looked up from reference TRBV9 and TRBJ1-2, is DSGVTQTPKHLITATGQRVTLRCSPRSGDLSVYWYQQSLDQGLQFLIQYYNGEERAKGNILERFSAQQFPDLHSELNLSSLELGDSALYFCASSVAGGGGYTFGSGTRLTVV.

Only one count was recorded for this clone. The genes are TRBV10-3 and TRBJ2-2; D not certain. This CDR3 is built from 16 residues. Germline CDR1 ENHRY, CDR2 SYGVKD. Trimming took off 2 bases at V and 4 bases at J, with 14 bases between the two ends. In DNA form, the CDR3 reads TGTGCCATCAGTGAGGGTAGCAGGTCCAGCACCGGGGAGCTGTTTTTT. Protein product: CAISEGSRSSTGELFF.

The chain recombines TRBV19 with TRBJ1-1; the D is unclear. Germline V gene lookup returns CDR1 LNHDA and CDR2 SQIVND (reference sequence). V lost 3 bases and J lost 0, with 11 bases in between. The CDR3 contains 15 residues. CDR3 region: CASSMLTRVNTEAFF. In DNA, the CDR3 is TGTGCCAGTAGTATGTTGACTAGGGTGAACACTGAAGCTTTCTTT.

V gene TRBV6-1 combines with J gene TRBJ2-7; tentative D call: TRBD2 (6 bases). The germline V gene encodes CDR1 MNHNS and CDR2 SASEGT. This CDR3 has 14 residues. Trimming took 8 bases from V and 2 from J, leaving 16 bases between them. The CDR3 DNA reads as TGTGCCAGCGGGCGGGAAGAACGGCCCTACGAGCAGTACTTC. Translation gives CASGREERPYEQYF.

This clone appeared a single time. The J gene is TRBJ2-7, the V gene TRBV6-1; possibly TRBD1 for D (6 bases). Germline CDR1 is MNHNS and CDR2 is SASEGT. This CDR3 spans 13 amino acids. V lost 7 bases and J 2 bases, leaving 12 bases between the germline ends. The CDR3 here is CASTQRTAYEQYF. DNA for the CDR3: TGTGCCAGCACCCAAAGGACAGCCTACGAGCAGTACTTC.

Only a few counts were recorded for this clone. V gene TRBV27 combines with J gene TRBJ1-5; 8 bases map to TRBD1. Per the germline V gene, CDR1 is MNHEY and CDR2 is SMNVEV (reference sequence). The CDR3 has 14 residues. The ends lost 3 bases at V and 5 bases at J; junction bases unmatched: 3. CDR3 DNA sequence: TGTGCCAGCAGTTTGAACAGGGGGGATCAGCCCCAGCATTTT. Its translation: CASSLNRGDQPQHF.

The gene calls are TRBV6-1 and TRBJ2-1; D ambiguous. Trimming shortened V by 7 bases and J by 8 bases, and 12 bases separated the two germline ends. This CDR3 comprises 12 residues. Germline V CDR1 and CDR2: MNHNS, SASEGT. For the CDR3, the DNA is TGTGCCAGCACTCCACGATTGTATGAGCAGTTCTTC. Translation: CASTPRLYEQFF.

This chain joins TRBV6-5 and TRBJ2-2; possibly TRBD1 for D (6 bases). The CDR3 runs 15 residues. V was clipped by 9 bases and J by 0 bases, with 14 bases between them. Germline V gives CDR1 MNHEY, CDR2 SVGAGI. The CDR3 bases are TGTGCCAGTAAAAGAGAGGGGGCGAACACCGGGGAGCTGTTTTTT. This sequence encodes CASKREGANTGELFF.

This chain joins TRBV7-8 and TRBJ2-2; D call uncertain. The CDR3 runs 14 residues. The V gene lost 1 base and the J gene lost 3 bases, with 6 bases spanning the gap. Germline lookup yields CDR1 SGHVS and CDR2 FQNEAQ. CDR3 region: CASSLGLHTGELFF. As DNA, the CDR3 is TGTGCCAGCAGCTTAGGACTCCACACCGGGGAGCTGTTTTTT.

This clone was detected a few times. This may be a read error: a much more frequent sequence differs by one nucleotide. Other DNA sequences in this sample translate to the same CDR3. This sequence joins TRBV7-2 and TRBJ1-5, with 7 bases matching TRBD1. CDR1 is SGHTA, CDR2 FQGNSA, per germline. The J segment lost 3 bases and the V segment lost 6 bases, leaving 2 bases of the junction unmatched. There are 13 residues in the CDR3. The CDR3, as DNA: TGTGCCAGCAGTGACAGGGTCAATCAGCCCCAGCATTTT. This sequence encodes CASSDRVNQPQHF.

V and J are TRBV6-5 and TRBJ1-5; possibly TRBD1 for D (6 bases). This CDR3 has 13 residues. Trimming removed 5 bases at V and 6 bases at J, with 11 bases between. CDR1 is MNHEY, CDR2 SVGAGI, per germline. This CDR3 reads CASSLQGVQPQHF. As DNA, the CDR3 is TGTGCCAGCAGTCTACAGGGTGTTCAGCCCCAGCATTTT.

The chain links TRBV5-6 to TRBJ2-3, with 7 bases matching TRBD1. Germline V lookup: CDR1 SGHDT, CDR2 YYEEEE. This CDR3 is built from 15 residues. Trimming took 0 bases from V and 6 from J; bases not matched to a gene: 7. The CDR3 DNA sequence: TGTGCCAGCAGCTTGGGACAGGGTTCGAGGGATACGCAGTATTTT. Amino acid sequence: CASSLGQGSRDTQYF.

This chain connects TRBV6-6 to TRBJ1-5; D uncertain. CDR1 MNHNY and CDR2 SVGAGI come from the germline V gene (reference sequence). Between the trimmed V and J ends, which lost 1 base and 4 bases, there was a span of 11 bases. This CDR3 contains 15 residues. CDR3 loop: CASSYWAGVNQPQHF. The CDR3 DNA reads TGTGCCAGCAGTTACTGGGCAGGAGTAAATCAGCCCCAGCATTTT.

The V and J genes are TRBV7-8 and TRBJ2-5; perhaps TRBD1 as D (5 bases). The germline CDR1 and CDR2 sequences are SGHVS and FQNEAQ. V gave up 6 bases and J gave up 5 bases, with 13 bases separating them. This CDR3 has 13 residues. CDR3 nucleotide sequence: TGTGCCAGCAGTTCCGGGCAGGGCGAGACCCAGTACTTC. It is translated as CASSSGQGETQYF.

The chain uses TRBV6-5 and TRBJ1-1, with D unclear. Germline V lookup: CDR1 MNHEY, CDR2 SVGAGI. V was clipped by 5 bases and J by 3 bases, with 13 bases between them. This CDR3 spans 14 amino acids. Here the CDR3 DNA reads TGTGCCAGCAGTCGCCTAGGTATGGACACTGAAGCTTTCTTT. Protein: CASSRLGMDTEAFF.

The V and J genes are TRBV7-2 and TRBJ2-3; D may be TRBD1 (6 bases). Trimming removed 8 bases from V and 4 bases from J, with 16 bases in between. The V gene's germline CDR1 is SGHTA and CDR2 FQGNSA. The CDR3 runs to 14 residues. DNA for the CDR3: TGTGCCAGCGACAGGTTTGGGGGCTCAGATACGCAGTATTTT. Translation: CASDRFGGSDTQYF.

The rearrangement joins TRBV11-3 to TRBJ1-1; D not resolved. Germline V gene data show CDR1 as SGHNT and CDR2 as YENEEA. The CDR3 has 14 residues. Trimming left V 1 base short and J 5 bases short, with 11 bases between. CDR3 sequence: CASSLGAAGTEAFF. CDR3 nucleotides: TGTGCCAGCAGCTTAGGGGCGGCGGGGACTGAAGCTTTCTTT.

This chain uses TRBV2 with TRBJ1-1; D ambiguous. Trimming shortened V by 3 bases and J by 3 bases, and 17 bases separated the two germline ends. The CDR3 spans 16 residues. Germline lookup yields CDR1 SNHLY and CDR2 FYNNEI. CDR3 nucleotides: TGTGCCAGCAGTGAGCGAAAAAGGTGGATCGACACTGAAGCTTTCTTT. Translating gives CASSERKRWIDTEAFF.

V gene TRBV6-5 combines with J gene TRBJ2-5; D might be TRBD1 or TRBD2, each matching 5 bases. The V gene's germline CDR1 is MNHEY and CDR2 SVGAGI. Trimming cost V 0 bases and J 5 bases, with 16 bases left between them. This CDR3 comprises 16 residues. CDR3 amino acids: CASSYSAGTFQETQYF. CDR3 DNA: TGTGCCAGCAGTTACTCTGCCGGGACCTTCCAGGAGACCCAGTACTTC.

This chain connects TRBV11-2 to TRBJ1-3, with 11 bases that match TRBD1. This CDR3 has 17 amino acids. CDR1 and CDR2 (germline): SGHAT, FQNNGV. The V and J ends lost 2 bases and 2 bases, in that order; junction bases with no gene match: 5. The DNA of the CDR3 is TGTGCCAGCAGCTTACGCGGACAGGGGGCGGCTGGAAACACCATATATTTT. This gives the protein CASSLRGQGAAGNTIYF.